The 4 T cell receptor beta chains below all came from one sample that was sequenced in a study of blood T cells in healthy people across ages. Using a J-beta primer mix together with a sample-barcoded 5' primer, a second PCR was run for about 6 to 12 cycles. TCRdb redid the calling of the 5' RACE reads with MiXCR, one entry per CDR3 protein. In the table there are hundreds of thousands of distinct CDR3 sequences, approximately 24% of which are singletons. These data also featured in a second study, about T cells of mothers and their children.

Specimen: blood. The receptors stem from a boy between 5 and 17 years old in good health.

The count of this clonotype is one. The chain carries TRBV9 and TRBJ1-1; 8 bases match TRBD1. The V gene end was trimmed by 6 bases and the J gene end by 5 bases; junction bases not matched to a gene: 9. Germline V gene data show CDR1 as SGDLS and CDR2 as YYNGEE. The CDR3 contains 14 residues. The DNA of the CDR3 is TGTGCCAGCAACGGAGGACAGGGTGGAACTGAAGCTTTCTTT. As protein: CASNGGQGGTEAFF.

The chain employs TRBV6-1 and TRBJ1-1, with 11 bases lining up with TRBD1. This CDR3 is built from 15 residues. V trimming: 3 bases; J trimming: 5 bases; junction bases outside the gene matches: 5. The germline gives CDR1 MNHNS, CDR2 SASEGT. The CDR3 here is CASSDWTGGQTEAFF. CDR3 sequence (DNA): TGTGCCAGCAGTGATTGGACAGGGGGCCAAACTGAAGCTTTCTTT.

This rearrangement joins TRBV5-1 to TRBJ2-7, with D maybe TRBD2 (7 bases). This CDR3 spans 15 amino acids. The V gene's germline CDR1 is SGHRS and CDR2 YFSETQ. Trimming shortened V by 3 bases and J by 9 bases, and 22 bases separated the two germline ends. This CDR3 reads CASSSRGARPPAQYF. DNA for the CDR3: TGCGCCAGCAGCTCTCGGGGGGCTAGGCCCCCGGCGCAGTACTTC.

The V gene is TRBV4-2, the J gene TRBJ1-2; D perhaps matches TRBD1 (5 bases). V was clipped by 3 bases and J by 4 bases, with 15 bases between them. This CDR3 has 15 amino acids. The V gene's germline CDR1 is LGHNA and CDR2 YNFKEQ. CDR3 residues: CASSQLGQGGYGYTF. Written as DNA, the CDR3 is TGTGCCAGCAGCCAGCTCGGGCAGGGAGGCTATGGCTACACCTTC.